This T cell receptor (beta chain) was recovered during a study of cytomegalovirus exposure and HLA in healthy donors. For the study at large: In an early release, HLA-typed donors contributed 75 million to 85 million unique TCR sequences. The study placed about 86% of its approximately 400 genotyped donors in the Caucasian-associated ancestry cluster. General study results and limits: In a later analysis, TCR beta V- and J-gene trimming showed a link to a missense DCLRE1C variant. Some V segments could not be told apart, so they were left out, TRBV6-2 and TRBV6-3 among them.

For this clone: Antigen: not known.

A multiplex PCR was run with 60 Vbeta primers and 13 Jbeta primers. The repertoire was sequenced with immunoSEQ multiplex PCR; TCRdb's copy has only in-frame clones and lacks some. The sample lists around 150,000 clones; around 78% were seen once. The CDR3 consists of 16 residues. Trimming took 5 bases from V and 8 from J, leaving 22 bases between them. CDR1 is LNHDA and CDR2 is SQIVND in the germline V gene (reference sequence). Specimen: PBMCs. This chain joins TRBV19 and TRBJ2-1; D is perhaps TRBD1 (6 bases). The source of this sequence is a male donor in good health and CMV-seronegative. CDR3 DNA: TGTGCCAGTAGTGATCTATGGTCACAGGGTTGGGATGAGCAGTTCTTC. It translates to CASSDLWSQGWDEQFF.